The clone carrying this TCR beta chain was recorded many times. Its antigen remains unidentified. One junction end does not reproduce the germline sequence, and a read error may be involved. These data originate in a study of identical twins. Notes on the study in general: Without tracking the same donors, conclusions rested on cross-sectional statistical analysis.

Per the germline V gene, CDR1 is SSHAT and CDR2 is FNYEAQ (reference sequence). CDR3 length: 16 residues. TCRdb redid the calling of the 5' RACE reads with MiXCR, one entry per CDR3 protein. The sample records fewer than 650,000 distinct CDR3 sequences, 9.6% being singletons. These records were also assigned to another study, of yellow fever vaccine responses in identical twins.

Sequencing input: PBMCs. This clonotype originated in a young woman in good health. J is TRBJ2-5 and V is TRBV7-7, with 12 bases fitting TRBD2. The CDR3 protein is CASSFGLAGNQETQYF. The CDR3 region has the DNA TGTGCTAGCAGCTTCGGACTAGCGGGAAACCAAGAGACCCAGTACTTC. Full variable domain (remainder filled in from reference TRBV7-7 and TRBJ2-5): GAGVSQSPRYKVTKRGQDVTLRCDPISSHATLYWYQQALGQGPEFLTYFNYEAQPDKSGLPSDRFSAERPEGSISTLTIQRTEQRDSAMYRCASSFGLAGNQETQYFGPGTRLLVL.